The clone carrying this T cell receptor beta chain was seen a handful of times. The source of the sample is a study of T cell repertoires in cytomegalovirus infection. TCRdb reprocessed the reads with MiXCR, giving one entry per CDR3 protein. The table has 300,000 to 450,000 distinct CDR3 sequences, approximately 18% seen once. The CDR3 has 14 amino acids. Germline CDR1 and CDR2: SGHNT and YYREEE (reference sequence). The V and J ends lost 6 bases and 4 bases, in that order; junction bases with no gene match: 6. The specimen was PBMCs. This receptor was taken from a human donor in good health (CMV status not recorded). Some clones in this sample may be carry-over from other donors' samples. This chain joins TRBV5-4 and TRBJ2-3, with 9 bases aligning to TRBD1. CDR3 region: CASTLRDRADTQYF. The CDR3 DNA reads as TGTGCCAGCACACTCCGGGACAGGGCAGATACGCAGTATTTT.